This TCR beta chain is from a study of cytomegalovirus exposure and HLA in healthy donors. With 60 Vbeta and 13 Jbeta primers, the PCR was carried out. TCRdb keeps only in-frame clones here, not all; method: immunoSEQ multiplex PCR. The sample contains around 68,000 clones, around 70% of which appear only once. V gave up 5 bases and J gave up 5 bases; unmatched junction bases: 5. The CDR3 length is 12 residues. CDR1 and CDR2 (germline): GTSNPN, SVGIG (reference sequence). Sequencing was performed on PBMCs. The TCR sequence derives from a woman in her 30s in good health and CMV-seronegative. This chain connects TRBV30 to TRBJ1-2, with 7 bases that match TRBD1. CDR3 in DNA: TGTGCCTGGCAGGGGGTTAGTTATGGCTACACCTTC. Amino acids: CAWQGVSYGYTF.